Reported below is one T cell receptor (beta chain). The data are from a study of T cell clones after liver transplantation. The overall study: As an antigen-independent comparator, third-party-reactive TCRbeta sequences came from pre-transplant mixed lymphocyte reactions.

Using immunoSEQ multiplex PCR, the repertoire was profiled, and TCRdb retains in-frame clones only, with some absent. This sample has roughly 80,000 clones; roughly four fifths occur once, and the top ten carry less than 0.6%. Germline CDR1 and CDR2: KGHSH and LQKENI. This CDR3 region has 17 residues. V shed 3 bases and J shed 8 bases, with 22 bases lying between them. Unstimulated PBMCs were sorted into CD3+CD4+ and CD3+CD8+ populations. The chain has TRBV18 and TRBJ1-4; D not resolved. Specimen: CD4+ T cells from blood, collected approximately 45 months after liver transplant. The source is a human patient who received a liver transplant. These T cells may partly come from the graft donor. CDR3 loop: CASSPYFMEGKEEKLFF. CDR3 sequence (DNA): TGTGCCAGCTCACCCTACTTTATGGAGGGAAAAGAGGAAAAACTGTTTTTT. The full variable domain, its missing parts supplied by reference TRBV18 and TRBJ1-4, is NAGVMQNPRHLVRRRGQEARLRCSPMKGHSHVYWYRQLPEEGLKFMVYLQKENIIDESGMPKERFSAEFPKEGPSILRIQQVVRGDSAAYFCASSPYFMEGKEEKLFFGSGTQLSVL.